Listed here are 21 T cell receptor beta chains from one sample, sequenced in a study of cytomegalovirus exposure and HLA in healthy donors. Researchers ran the PCR with 60 Vbeta and 13 Jbeta primers. The protocol was immunoSEQ multiplex PCR, while the TCRdb copy is restricted to in-frame clones and leaves out a portion. Of about 150,000 clones listed, approximately 91% are singletons. Material for sequencing was PBMCs. These receptor sequences come from a woman in her thirties or forties in good health and CMV-seronegative.

The chain joins TRBV9 to TRBJ2-2, with D tentatively TRBD2 (6 bases). The CDR3 is made up of 16 amino acids. Germline V lookup: CDR1 SGDLS, CDR2 YYNGEE. The V end lost 0 bases, the J end lost 1 base, and 10 bases lay between the germline ends. The CDR3 loop reads CASSVDISGNTGELFF. In DNA, the CDR3 is TGTGCCAGCAGCGTAGACATTAGCGGGAACACCGGGGAGCTGTTTTTT.

A word on this clone: The junction and the germline gene differ at one end; a read error may be behind it. The chain has TRBV7-9 and TRBJ1-1, with D possibly matching TRBD1 (6 bases). Germline V gene sequence: CDR1 SEHNR, CDR2 FQNEAQ (reference sequence). The CDR3 has 14 residues. CDR3 nucleotide sequence: TGTTCCAGCAGCCGGCAGGACAGCCTCACTGAAGCTTTCTTT. It translates to CSSSRQDSLTEAFF.

The chain links TRBV14 to TRBJ2-1, with a possible D match to TRBD1 (6 bases). CDR1 and CDR2 (germline): SGHDN, FVKESK. The CDR3 covers 17 residues. The V and J ends lost 3 bases and 2 bases respectively, with 17 bases between them. The CDR3 DNA reads TGTGCCAGCAGCCAGGACACCGGGACATGGCCCTACAATGAGCAGTTCTTC. This gives the protein CASSQDTGTWPYNEQFF.

The CDR3: CASSHGRTVNEQYF. The CDR3 DNA reads as TGTGCCAGCAGCCATGGCAGGACAGTCAACGAGCAGTACTTC. V and J are TRBV4-2 and TRBJ2-7, with TRBD1 as a possible D gene (6 bases). The CDR3 has 14 amino acids. The germline gives CDR1 LGHNA, CDR2 YNFKEQ. V shed 3 bases and J shed 5 bases, with 14 bases lying between them.

The gene calls are TRBV4-1 and TRBJ2-1; 7 bases align to TRBD2. The J segment lost 10 bases and the V segment lost 4 bases, leaving 22 bases of the junction unmatched. The CDR3 has 18 residues. Per the germline V gene, CDR1 is MGHRA and CDR2 is YSYEKL. CDR3 DNA: TGCGCCAGCAGCCCCTTGTTTAGGCGGGAGAAAGGACTAGAGGAGCAGTTCTTC. It encodes CASSPLFRREKGLEEQFF.

The V call is TRBV10-2, the J call TRBJ2-1; TRBD2 matches at 8 bases. Germline V lookup: CDR1 WSHSY, CDR2 SAAADI. The length of the CDR3 is 15 residues. With 3 bases clipped from V and 9 bases from J, the junction kept 10 bases outside the gene matches. As DNA, the CDR3 is TGCGCCAGCAGTGACACTAGCGGATCCAATCGTGAGCAGTTCTTC. Amino acids: CASSDTSGSNREQFF.

The V call is TRBV5-1, the J call TRBJ2-3; 9 nucleotides line up with TRBD1. CDR1 and CDR2 from the germline V gene are SGHRS and YFSETQ. Trimming cost V 0 bases and J 2 bases; bases outside gene matches: 10. The CDR3 contains 18 residues. In DNA, the CDR3 is TGCGCCAGCAGCTTGGTTCCACTACAGGGGGCAAACACAGATACGCAGTATTTT. Amino acids: CASSLVPLQGANTDTQYF.

The chain employs TRBV11-3 and TRBJ1-3, with 10 bases matching TRBD1. Germline CDR1 is SGHNT and CDR2 is YENEEA. This CDR3 spans 14 amino acids. V dropped 5 bases and J dropped 9; count of bases not matched to a gene: 7. This chain's CDR3 is CASSPGTGEITIYF. Here the CDR3 DNA reads TGTGCCAGCAGCCCAGGGACAGGGGAAATCACCATATATTTT.

J is TRBJ1-1 and V is TRBV11-2; D is unresolved. This CDR3 contains 15 residues. V was cut by 5 bases and J by 1 base, with 14 bases left in between. Germline CDR1 reads SGHAT; CDR2 reads FQNNGV. The CDR3 coding sequence is TGTGCCAGCAGCCCGTACATTACCCAGAACACTGAAGCTTTCTTT. Amino acids: CASSPYITQNTEAFF.

The V call is TRBV5-1, the J call TRBJ1-2; 8 nucleotides align to TRBD1. Germline CDR1 and CDR2: SGHRS and YFSETQ. Germline trimming cut 3 bases from V and 4 bases from J; bases unmatched to any gene: 11. The CDR3 is made up of 16 amino acids. The CDR3 nucleotides are TGCGCCAGCAGCTCGGCCGGGACAGGCCAGGCCTATGGCTACACCTTC. Translated: CASSSAGTGQAYGYTF.

The chain has TRBV7-9 and TRBJ2-7, with D possibly being TRBD2 (7 bases). The CDR3 contains 16 residues. V shed 2 bases and J shed 0 bases, with 14 bases lying between them. The V gene's germline CDR1 is SEHNR and CDR2 FQNEAQ (reference sequence). The CDR3 spells CASSLYEGGSSYEQYF. As DNA, the CDR3 is TGTGCCAGCAGCTTATATGAGGGGGGGAGCTCCTACGAGCAGTACTTC.

The chain carries TRBV7-3 and TRBJ2-1; 7 bases fit TRBD2. The V gene end was trimmed by 5 bases and the J gene end by 8 bases; junction bases not matched to a gene: 6. Germline V gene sequence: CDR1 SGHTA, CDR2 FQGTGA. The CDR3 has 13 residues. The CDR3 sequence is CASSATSVHEQFF. CDR3 nucleotide sequence: TGTGCCAGCAGCGCTACTAGCGTCCATGAGCAGTTCTTC.

Worth noting for this clone: At one boundary the junction diverges from the germline segment, which might be a read error. This chain connects TRBV7-7 to TRBJ2-7; TRBD1 is a possible D gene (5 bases). The CDR3 extends over 13 amino acids. Looked up from germline, CDR1 is SSHAT and CDR2 is FNYEAQ (reference sequence). The CDR3 DNA reads as TGTGCTAGCAGCCCCGGGTGGGGCGCCGAGCAGTACTTC. Its translation is CASSPGWGAEQYF.

The chain carries TRBV9 and TRBJ2-3; the D gene is possibly TRBD2 (6 bases). Germline values: CDR1 SGDLS, CDR2 YYNGEE. V was shortened by 2 bases and J by 10 bases, with 11 bases between the two germline ends. The CDR3 loop spans 12 amino acids. DNA of the CDR3: TGTGCCAGCAGCGTTACGGGGGACCCGCAGTATTTT. Translating it yields CASSVTGDPQYF.

Details on this clone: One end of the junction varies from germline; a read error may be responsible. The chain uses TRBV7-9 and TRBJ2-5; 15 bases match TRBD2. CDR1 and CDR2 (germline): SEHNR, FQNEAQ (reference sequence). This CDR3 region has 13 residues. The CDR3 DNA is TGTGCCAGCAGCGGACTAGCGGGGGGGGATCGGGACTTC. Translated: CASSGLAGGDRDF.

The rearrangement uses TRBV10-3 and TRBJ2-3, with 8 nucleotides matching TRBD1. This CDR3 comprises 16 residues. The ends lost 6 bases at V and 8 bases at J; junction bases unmatched: 16. The germline gives CDR1 ENHRY, CDR2 SYGVKD. The CDR3: CAISPGQVLGVATQYF. The CDR3 region has the DNA TGTGCCATCAGCCCGGGACAGGTCCTCGGGGTCGCTACGCAGTATTTT.

The CDR3 protein is CASRRGLAGQSEQYF. The DNA of the CDR3 is TGTGCCAGCAGGAGGGGACTAGCGGGCCAGTCAGAGCAGTACTTC. V usage is TRBV6-5 and J usage is TRBJ2-5; 12 bases are shared with TRBD2. V lost 6 bases, J lost 11 bases, and 13 bases stayed unmatched. From germline, CDR1 is MNHEY and CDR2 SVGAGI. The CDR3 sequence is 15 residues long.

The gene calls are TRBV27 and TRBJ2-1, with TRBD2 matching over 13 bases. Germline V CDR1 and CDR2: MNHEY, SMNVEV (reference sequence). The CDR3 runs 16 residues. V trimming: 5 bases; J trimming: 7 bases; junction bases outside the gene matches: 8. In DNA, the CDR3 is TGTGCCAGCAGTCCGTGGACTAGCGGGAGACAGAATGAGCAGTTCTTC. This sequence encodes CASSPWTSGRQNEQFF.

The J gene is TRBJ1-5, the V gene TRBV7-8, with D possibly matching TRBD1 (5 bases). Per the germline V gene, CDR1 is SGHVS and CDR2 is FQNEAQ. The CDR3 totals 16 residues. Trimming took 5 bases from V and 0 from J, leaving 14 bases between them. CDR3 sequence: CASSPSGGASNQPQHF. The CDR3 bases are TGTGCCAGCAGCCCCAGTGGCGGGGCTAGCAATCAGCCCCAGCATTTT.

The J gene is TRBJ2-1, the V gene TRBV6-6; a weak D match, TRBD2 (6 bases). The V and J ends lost 6 bases and 0 bases respectively, with 6 bases between them. The CDR3 extends over 13 amino acids. Germline V CDR1 and CDR2: MNHNY, SVGAGI (reference sequence). The CDR3 DNA follows: TGTGCCAGCAGCGGGAGCTCCTACAATGAGCAGTTCTTC. The encoded protein is CASSGSSYNEQFF.

The chain employs TRBV7-9 and TRBJ1-1; perhaps TRBD1 as D (5 bases). Trimming cost V 5 bases and J 0 bases, with 10 bases left between them. Germline CDR1 SEHNR, CDR2 FQNEAQ (reference sequence). CDR3 length equals 14 residues. Here the CDR3 reads CASSARQLNTEAFF. In nucleotides, the CDR3 is TGTGCCAGCAGCGCAAGACAGCTGAACACTGAAGCTTTCTTT.